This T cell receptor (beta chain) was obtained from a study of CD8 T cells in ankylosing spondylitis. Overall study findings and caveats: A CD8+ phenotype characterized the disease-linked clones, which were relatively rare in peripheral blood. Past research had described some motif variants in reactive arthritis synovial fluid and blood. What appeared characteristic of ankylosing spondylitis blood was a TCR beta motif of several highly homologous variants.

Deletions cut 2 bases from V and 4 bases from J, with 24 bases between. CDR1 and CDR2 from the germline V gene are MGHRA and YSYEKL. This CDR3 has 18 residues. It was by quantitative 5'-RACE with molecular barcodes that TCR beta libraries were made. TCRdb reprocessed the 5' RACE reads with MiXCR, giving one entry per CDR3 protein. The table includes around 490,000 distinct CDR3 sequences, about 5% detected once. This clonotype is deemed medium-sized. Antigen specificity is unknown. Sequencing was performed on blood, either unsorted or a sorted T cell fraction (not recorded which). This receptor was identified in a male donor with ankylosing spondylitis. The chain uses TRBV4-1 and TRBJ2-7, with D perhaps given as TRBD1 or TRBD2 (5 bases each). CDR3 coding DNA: TGCGCCAGCAGCCAAATCGGGACCCGATTAAGGGGAGATTACGAGCAGTACTTC. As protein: CASSQIGTRLRGDYEQYF.